The source of this T cell receptor beta chain is a study of control samples from healthy donors and cancer patients. Germline assignment: CDR1 MNHNY and CDR2 SVGAGI (reference sequence). The V gene lost 2 bases and the J gene lost 6 bases, with 16 bases spanning the gap. This CDR3 is built from 15 residues. Method: immunoSEQ multiplex PCR; TCRdb's copy keeps in-frame clones and lacks some. The top ten hold under 8.5% of the sample, which has 150,000 to 200,000 clones, about 94% seen once. Sequenced material: blood. The chain is built from TRBV6-6 and TRBJ1-2, with a possible D match to TRBD1 (5 bases). This receptor was identified in a woman aged 40 to 49 in good health. CDR3: CASSYSGGHGNGYTF. CDR3 DNA sequence: TGTGCCAGCAGTTACAGTGGGGGTCATGGGAATGGCTACACCTTC.